These 21 T cell receptor beta chains originate from one sample sequenced in a study of blood T cell repertoires in COVID-19. The protocol was immunoSEQ multiplex PCR, while the TCRdb copy is restricted to in-frame clones and leaves out a portion. Altogether roughly 380,000 clones are present, roughly 87% being singletons, with the ten largest covering around 3%. Sample: PBMCs or T cells enriched from blood (not recorded which). These receptors all come from a woman in her twenties or thirties who had recovered from COVID-19.

This chain joins TRBV29-1 and TRBJ2-7, with D possibly being TRBD1 (5 bases). Between the trimmed V and J ends, which lost 4 bases and 0 bases, there was a span of 10 bases. CDR1 is SQVTM and CDR2 is ANQGSEA in the germline V gene. The CDR3 extends over 13 amino acids. CDR3 DNA: TGCAGCGTTGCCCAGGGTACCTCCTACGAGCAGTACTTC. Translated: CSVAQGTSYEQYF.

The chain uses TRBV2 and TRBJ2-2; tentative D call: TRBD1 (6 bases). The V and J ends lost 8 bases and 7 bases respectively, with 14 bases between them. Germline-derived CDR1 and CDR2 are SNHLY and FYNNEI. This CDR3 is 13 amino acids long. CDR3 DNA: TGTGCCAGCCGATTACAGGGTTTCGGGGAGCTGTTTTTT. Its protein product is CASRLQGFGELFF.

In this sample, this clone turned up many times. The gene calls are TRBV6-6 and TRBJ2-5; 11 nucleotides match TRBD2. The CDR3 is made up of 17 amino acids. V lost 5 bases, J lost 1 base, and 9 bases stayed unmatched. Germline CDR1 MNHNY, CDR2 SVGAGI (reference sequence). In nucleotides, the CDR3 is TGTGCCAGCAGTCACCAGACTAGCGGGACAATCCAAGAGACCCAGTACTTC. It encodes CASSHQTSGTIQETQYF.

The rearrangement links TRBV24-1 to TRBJ2-1; possible D gene TRBD2, 6 bases. Trimming removed 5 bases from V and 0 bases from J, with 13 bases in between. The CDR3 runs to 16 residues. Germline values: CDR1 KGHDR, CDR2 SFDVKD. CDR3 sequence (DNA): TGTGCCACCAGTGGGACTAACCCTAGCTCCTACAATGAGCAGTTCTTC. Translating it yields CATSGTNPSSYNEQFF.

The genes are TRBV4-2 and TRBJ2-2; the D gene is possibly TRBD2 (5 bases). The CDR3 runs to 13 residues. Germline lookup yields CDR1 LGHNA and CDR2 YNFKEQ. V shed 7 bases and J shed 7 bases, with 13 bases lying between them. CDR3 nucleotides: TGTGCCAGCACCCCGGAGGAGGTCGGGGAGCTGTTTTTT. It encodes CASTPEEVGELFF.

This clone was detected only a few times. The chain couples TRBV7-9 to TRBJ1-3; 7 bases match TRBD1. Germline CDR1 and CDR2: SEHNR and FQNEAQ (reference sequence). This CDR3 comprises 16 residues. Losses at the gene ends were 4 bases for V and 0 bases for J; bases not matched to a gene: 6. The CDR3 is CASSSARGSSGNTIYF. The CDR3 nucleotides are TGTGCCAGCAGCTCGGCCAGGGGGAGCTCTGGAAACACCATATATTTT.

The rearrangement joins TRBV7-9 to TRBJ1-4, with D tentatively TRBD1 (6 bases). This CDR3 has 14 amino acids. Trimming left V 2 bases short and J 8 bases short, with 12 bases between. Germline values: CDR1 SEHNR, CDR2 FQNEAQ (reference sequence). CDR3 loop: CASSLYRDTEKLFF. CDR3 bases: TGTGCCAGCAGCTTATATCGGGACACCGAAAAACTGTTTTTT.

This rearrangement joins TRBV10-3 to TRBJ1-1; D remains ambiguous. Germline lookup yields CDR1 ENHRY and CDR2 SYGVKD. The length of the CDR3 is 13 residues. The V end lost 3 bases, the J end lost 0 bases, and 5 bases lay between the germline ends. The CDR3 DNA reads as TGTGCCATCAGTGATGGCATGAACACTGAAGCTTTCTTT. Its protein is CAISDGMNTEAFF.

The V call is TRBV15, the J call TRBJ2-7, with 7 bases that match TRBD2. V lost 0 bases and J lost 5; bases outside the gene matches: 7. This CDR3 spans 15 amino acids. The V gene's germline CDR1 is LNHNV and CDR2 YYDKDF (reference sequence). Written as DNA, the CDR3 is TGTGCCACCAGCAGAGATCAGGGACTATTCAACGAGCAGTACTTC. Translating it yields CATSRDQGLFNEQYF.

The CDR3 sequence is CASSPHGTGAYEQYF. CDR3 bases: TGTGCCAGCTCACCTCATGGGACAGGGGCCTACGAGCAGTACTTC. V is TRBV18 and J is TRBJ2-7; 10 bases fit TRBD1. CDR3 length equals 15 residues. V was clipped by 3 bases and J by 2 bases; unmatched bases: 4. CDR1 is KGHSH, CDR2 LQKENI, per germline.

The chain couples TRBV24-1 to TRBJ2-1, with 8 bases identical to TRBD2. Germline V gene lookup returns CDR1 KGHDR and CDR2 SFDVKD. This CDR3 region has 14 residues. The junction had 11 bases not matched to a gene; V was cut back by 10 bases and J by 7 bases. CDR3 DNA sequence: TGTGCCACTAAGAACGGAGAGCGGGGGAATGAGCAGTTCTTC. It encodes CATKNGERGNEQFF.

This chain uses TRBV28 with TRBJ2-7, with TRBD2 matching 10 bases. Per germline, CDR1 MDHEN and CDR2 SYDVKM. This CDR3 is 16 amino acids long. V was clipped by 6 bases and J by 6 bases; unmatched bases: 14. The CDR3, as DNA: TGTGCCAGCAGACATCCCCGGCAAGCGGGAGGGCTCGAGCAGTACTTC. Translated, it gives CASRHPRQAGGLEQYF.

This CDR3 reads CASSEAGARGYF. Written as DNA, the CDR3 is TGTGCCAGCAGTGAAGCGGGGGCGAGGGGGTATTTT. The chain is built from TRBV2 and TRBJ2-3, with D tentatively TRBD1 (6 bases). Germline V gene sequence: CDR1 SNHLY, CDR2 FYNNEI. V gave up 0 bases and J gave up 14 bases, with 12 bases separating them. This CDR3 comprises 12 residues.

The CDR3 spells CASSPLTSGVSTDTQYF. In DNA, the CDR3 is TGCGCCAGCAGCCCGCTGACTAGCGGGGTTAGCACAGATACGCAGTATTTT. This chain joins TRBV5-1 and TRBJ2-3; 11 bases are a match to TRBD2. The CDR3 runs to 17 residues. V shed 4 bases, J shed 0 bases, and the junction held 7 bases outside the gene matches. CDR1 and CDR2 (germline): SGHRS, YFSETQ.

The chain recombines TRBV27 with TRBJ2-7; TRBD1 might be the D (6 bases). V was pared by 2 bases and J by 0 bases, with 8 bases between. This CDR3 comprises 14 residues. The V gene's germline CDR1 is MNHEY and CDR2 SMNVEV (reference sequence). Here the CDR3 reads CASSLRGNSYEQYF. In DNA form, the CDR3 reads TGTGCCAGCAGTTTAAGGGGGAACTCCTACGAGCAGTACTTC.

The rearrangement joins TRBV6-2 or TRBV6-3 to TRBJ2-3; 8 nucleotides agree with TRBD2. Germline CDR1 and CDR2: MNHEY and SVGEGT. The CDR3 is made up of 16 amino acids. V shed 5 bases and J 5 bases; nucleotides not matched to a gene: 12. The CDR3 protein is CASSNGLAGRIDTQYF. CDR3 sequence (DNA): TGTGCCAGCAGTAACGGATTAGCGGGAAGGATAGATACGCAGTATTTT.

The chain joins TRBV4-2 to TRBJ1-5; weak D call: TRBD1 (6 bases). V was pared by 2 bases and J by 5 bases, with 13 bases between. CDR1 and CDR2 from the germline V gene are LGHNA and YNFKEQ. The CDR3 covers 15 residues. CDR3 protein: CASSQTQGTDQPQHF. For the CDR3, the DNA is TGTGCCAGCAGCCAAACTCAGGGGACCGATCAGCCCCAGCATTTT.

The genes are TRBV27 and TRBJ2-1; D gene uncertain. CDR3 length: 13 residues. The V and J ends lost 2 bases and 6 bases respectively, with 8 bases between them. Germline CDR1 reads MNHEY; CDR2 reads SMNVEV (reference sequence). The CDR3 nucleotides read TGTGCCAGCAGTTTAGGTAGTGTCAATGAGCAGTTCTTC. This encodes CASSLGSVNEQFF.

This rearrangement joins TRBV5-4 to TRBJ1-3; D remains ambiguous. Trimming left V 0 bases short and J 0 bases short, with 7 bases between. From germline, CDR1 is SGHNT and CDR2 YYREEE (reference sequence). This CDR3 is built from 15 residues. CDR3 sequence reads: CASSLGLSSGNTIYF. The CDR3 DNA follows: TGTGCCAGCAGCTTGGGCTTGAGCTCTGGAAACACCATATATTTT.

This clone has only a few counts. The J gene is TRBJ1-6, the V gene TRBV5-4, with 9 bases fitting TRBD1. This CDR3 is built from 15 residues. Trimming cost V 4 bases and J 10 bases; bases outside gene matches: 9. Germline V gene sequence: CDR1 SGHNT, CDR2 YYREEE (reference sequence). Written as DNA, the CDR3 is TGTGCCAGCAGCAAAGGACAGGGGACGGTGTCACCCCTCCACTTT. Encoded protein: CASSKGQGTVSPLHF.

This chain links TRBV27 with TRBJ2-3; 9 bases match TRBD2. This CDR3 is built from 15 residues. Germline loops: CDR1 MNHEY, CDR2 SMNVEV (reference sequence). Germline trimming cut 5 bases from V and 1 base from J; bases unmatched to any gene: 4. CDR3 sequence: CASSPIAGGTDTQYF. CDR3 in DNA: TGTGCCAGCAGTCCAATAGCGGGAGGCACAGATACGCAGTATTTT.